This entry concerns a single T cell receptor (beta chain). Antigen specificity is unknown. Making use of molecular barcodes, quantitative 5'-RACE generated TCR beta libraries. TCRdb ran MiXCR on the 5' RACE reads and lists one entry per CDR3 protein. The sample consists of about 450,000 distinct CDR3 sequences, roughly 26% of them appearing once. The V end was cut by 4 bases, the J end by 2 bases, with 6 bases between. Germline V gene data show CDR1 as DFQATT and CDR2 as SNEGSKA (reference sequence). The CDR3 runs to 13 residues. This record belongs to a study of CD8 T cells in ankylosing spondylitis. Study-level findings and limits: A TCR beta motif of several highly homologous variants seemed to mark ankylosing spondylitis blood. CD8+ disease-linked clones were present at relatively low frequencies in blood. Certain motif variants had earlier appeared in reactive arthritis synovial fluid and blood. Significantly higher representation of disease-linked clones was reported for matched ankylosing spondylitis synovial fluid.

The chain recombines TRBV20-1 with TRBJ2-6; no reliable D call. The source of this sequence is a male donor with ankylosing spondylitis. The sequencing input was blood, either unsorted or a sorted T cell fraction (not recorded which). CDR3 in DNA: TGCAGTGCTAATCGAGCTGGGGCCAACGTCCTGACTTTC. The encoded protein is CSANRAGANVLTF.